One and the same sample provided the 13 T cell receptor beta chains below, sequenced in a study of blood T cell repertoires in COVID-19. Assay: immunoSEQ multiplex PCR; the TCRdb copy retains only in-frame clones and omits some. In the table there are fewer than 250,000 clones, roughly 90% of which are singletons. The sample comprised peripheral blood. These receptors all come from a man between 65 and 80 years old with acute or convalescent COVID-19.

This clone has just a few counts. The CDR3 DNA is TGCGCCAGCAGCCAGGGACAGGGAGCTCAGCCCCAGCATTTT. Protein product: CASSQGQGAQPQHF. The chain joins TRBV4-3 to TRBJ1-5; 9 bases map to TRBD1. This CDR3 is 14 amino acids long. The germline V gene has CDR1 LGHNA and CDR2 YSLEER. The J segment lost 6 bases and the V segment lost 3 bases, leaving 3 bases of the junction unmatched.

V is TRBV5-1 and J is TRBJ2-3; D gene uncertain. The CDR3 covers 16 residues. The germline V and J ends were trimmed by 0 bases and 2 bases, with 13 bases remaining between them. In germline, CDR1 is SGHRS, CDR2 YFSETQ. The CDR3 coding sequence is TGCGCCAGCAGCTTGGGTCCCGGGTATCTCACAGATACGCAGTATTTT. Its translation: CASSLGPGYLTDTQYF.

The gene calls are TRBV5-8 and TRBJ1-5, with D possibly matching TRBD1 (5 bases). V was clipped by 5 bases and J by 7 bases, with 19 bases between them. Germline-derived CDR1 and CDR2 are SGHTS and YDEGEE. CDR3 length: 15 residues. CDR3 in amino acids: CASRVRGGERQPQHF. The CDR3 DNA reads as TGTGCCAGCAGGGTCCGGGGAGGGGAAAGGCAGCCCCAGCATTTT.

The V call is TRBV7-3, the J call TRBJ1-2; tentatively, D is TRBD1 (5 bases). Germline V gene lookup returns CDR1 SGHTA and CDR2 FQGTGA. V dropped 5 bases and J dropped 8 bases, with 18 bases sitting between them. This CDR3 has 14 residues. The CDR3 sequence is CASSLGGDPGGYTF. The CDR3 DNA sequence: TGTGCCAGCAGCCTCGGGGGAGACCCGGGGGGCTACACCTTC.

A single count supports this clone. The chain uses TRBV9 and TRBJ1-5, with TRBD1 matching over 7 bases. After removal of 3 bases from V and 6 bases from J, the junction contained 3 bases not matched to a gene. The CDR3 spans 13 residues. Germline CDR1 reads SGDLS; CDR2 reads YYNGEE. In DNA form, the CDR3 reads TGTGCCAGCAGCGGAGGGGGCGGTCAGCCCCAGCATTTT. Translating gives CASSGGGGQPQHF.

The rearrangement uses TRBV19 and TRBJ2-1; TRBD2 matches at 12 bases. Trimming at V came to 7 bases and at J to 10 bases, leaving 11 bases not matched to a gene. This CDR3 is 15 amino acids long. Germline V gene sequence: CDR1 LNHDA, CDR2 SQIVND (reference sequence). The CDR3 nucleotides are TGTGCCAGTACCCAGTGGACTAGCGGGAATAAAGAGCAGTTCTTC. Translating gives CASTQWTSGNKEQFF. Looking up the rest from reference TRBV19 and TRBJ2-1 gives the full variable domain: DGGITQSPKYLFRKEGQNVTLSCEQNLNHDAMYWYRQDPGQGLRLIYYSQIVNDFQKGDIAEGYSVSREKKESFPLTVTSAQKNPTAFYLCASTQWTSGNKEQFFGPGTRLTVL.

CDR3 residues: CASSLGTGTRTAGYTF. CDR3 coding DNA: TGTGCCAGCAGCTTAGGAACCGGGACACGGACCGCCGGCTACACCTTC. The chain has TRBV11-2 and TRBJ1-2; possibly TRBD1 for D (6 bases). This CDR3 has 16 amino acids. Germline V gene data show CDR1 as SGHAT and CDR2 as FQNNGV. V lost 1 base and J 8 bases, leaving 20 bases between the germline ends.

CDR3 DNA sequence: TGCGCCAGCAGTCCAGCGGGGGGCTGGGGCGGCTACACCTTC. Translating gives CASSPAGGWGGYTF. This sequence joins TRBV4-3 and TRBJ1-2; tentative D call: TRBD1 (6 bases). The CDR3 is 14 residues long. The V and J ends lost 6 bases and 8 bases respectively, with 19 bases between them. Germline lookup yields CDR1 LGHNA and CDR2 YSLEER.

The rearrangement links TRBV5-5 to TRBJ1-5; 7 nucleotides match TRBD1. From germline, CDR1 is SGHKS and CDR2 YYEKEE (reference sequence). V dropped 0 bases and J dropped 7; count of bases not matched to a gene: 4. The CDR3 is 14 residues long. In DNA, the CDR3 is TGTGCCAGCAGCTTGGGACAGGGCATCCAGCCCCAGCATTTT. Translating it yields CASSLGQGIQPQHF. Full variable domain (outside the CDR3, taken from reference TRBV5-5 and TRBJ1-5): DAGVTQSPTHLIKTRGQQVTLRCSPISGHKSVSWYQQVLGQGPQFIFQYYEKEERGRGNFPDRFSARQFPNYSSELNVNALLLGDSALYLCASSLGQGIQPQHFGDGTRLSIL.

This chain joins TRBV7-9 and TRBJ2-7, with a possible D match to TRBD1 (5 bases). The germline V gene encodes CDR1 SEHNR and CDR2 FQNEAQ (reference sequence). The CDR3 spans 15 residues. V was trimmed by 6 bases and J by 1 base, leaving 16 bases between them. The DNA of the CDR3 is TGTGCCAGCAGTCATCAAGGGGTTTCTTCCTACGAGCAGTACTTC. Translation: CASSHQGVSSYEQYF.

The genes are TRBV18 and TRBJ2-7; D is unclear. This CDR3 has 11 residues. Germline V gene data show CDR1 as KGHSH and CDR2 as LQKENI. V was shortened by 6 bases and J by 0 bases, with 3 bases between the two germline ends. In DNA form, the CDR3 reads TGTGCCAGCTCCCTCTCCTACGAGCAGTACTTC. Translation gives CASSLSYEQYF.

CDR3 sequence reads: CASSRDRLIYGYTF. CDR3 sequence (DNA): TGTGCCAGCAGCCGAGACAGGTTAATTTATGGCTACACCTTC. The genes are TRBV27 and TRBJ1-2; possibly TRBD1 for D (6 bases). This CDR3 contains 14 residues. V lost 6 bases to trimming and J lost 5 bases, with 16 bases between them. The germline V gene has CDR1 MNHEY and CDR2 SMNVEV (reference sequence).

This clone showed up just a few times. The rearrangement links TRBV24-1 to TRBJ1-1; D might be TRBD1 (5 bases). V dropped 4 bases and J dropped 0 bases, with 8 bases sitting between them. The CDR3 consists of 14 residues. Germline V gives CDR1 KGHDR, CDR2 SFDVKD. This CDR3 reads CATSDGGMNTEAFF. CDR3 coding DNA: TGTGCCACCAGTGACGGGGGGATGAACACTGAAGCTTTCTTT.